This entry lists 9 T cell receptor beta chains sequenced from one sample in a study of OX40 agonist ivuxolimab in advanced cancers. Measured with immunoSEQ multiplex PCR; TCRdb has only the in-frame clones, and not every one. Found here are roughly 70,000 clones, 88% of them singletons; the top ten hold approximately 2.5%. The sample here was CD4+ or CD8+ T cells sorted from blood, taken in a trial of the OX40 agonist ivuxolimab. These receptor sequences come from an adult with an advanced solid tumor such as melanoma, head and neck, liver or kidney cancer.

V and J are TRBV5-4 and TRBJ2-5; 8 nucleotides agree with TRBD2. The ends lost 2 bases at V and 5 bases at J; junction bases unmatched: 8. There are 15 residues in the CDR3. Per germline, CDR1 SGHNT and CDR2 YYREEE (reference sequence). The CDR3 DNA is TGTGCCAGCAGCTTAAAGAGTAGCGGGGTTGAGACCCAGTACTTC. It is translated as CASSLKSSGVETQYF.

The gene calls are TRBV7-3 and TRBJ2-3; 7 positions agree with TRBD1. With V trimmed by 5 bases and J by 2 bases, 4 bases remained unmatched. Germline values: CDR1 SGHTA, CDR2 FQGTGA. CDR3 length equals 14 residues. CDR3 sequence (DNA): TGTGCCAGCAGCGTAGGGACAGCCACAGATACGCAGTATTTT. Encoded protein: CASSVGTATDTQYF.

J is TRBJ2-7 and V is TRBV14; D is perhaps TRBD1 or TRBD2 (6 bases each). Trimming left V 3 bases short and J 6 bases short, with 9 bases between. Germline V gene data show CDR1 as SGHDN and CDR2 as FVKESK. The CDR3 is 12 residues long. CDR3 DNA sequence: TGTGCCAGCAGCCAGTGGGGGGCCGAGCAGTACTTC. Encoded protein: CASSQWGAEQYF.

This clone was seen just once. The V gene is TRBV29-1, the J gene TRBJ2-3; D possibly corresponds to TRBD1 (6 bases). Germline V gene lookup returns CDR1 SQVTM and CDR2 ANQGSEA. This CDR3 comprises 16 residues. Trimming cost V 1 base and J 6 bases, with 20 bases left between them. CDR3 sequence (DNA): TGCAGCGTTGAAGGAGGTCTCAGGGGCGCAGGGGATACGCAGTATTTT. This translates into CSVEGGLRGAGDTQYF.

The V and J genes are TRBV28 and TRBJ1-5, with a possible D match to TRBD1 (5 bases). Trimming took off 3 bases at V and 5 bases at J, with 14 bases between the two ends. The CDR3 is 15 amino acids. From germline, CDR1 is MDHEN and CDR2 SYDVKM. CDR3 sequence: CASSFGGLADQPQHF. In DNA form, the CDR3 reads TGTGCCAGCAGTTTTGGGGGTTTGGCGGATCAGCCCCAGCATTTT.

V and J are TRBV11-2 and TRBJ2-7; TRBD2 aligns across 8 bases. From germline, CDR1 is SGHAT and CDR2 FQNNGV. With 1 base clipped from V and 4 bases from J, the junction kept 6 bases outside the gene matches. This CDR3 has 15 amino acids. The CDR3 is CASSLGGGKGYEQYF. DNA of the CDR3: TGTGCCAGCAGCTTAGGCGGGGGGAAAGGATACGAGCAGTACTTC. Drawing the rest from reference TRBV11-2 and TRBJ2-7, the complete variable domain is EAGVAQSPRYKIIEKRQSVAFWCNPISGHATLYWYQQILGQGPKLLIQFQNNGVVDDSQLPKDRFSAERLKGVDSTLKIQPAKLEDSAVYLCASSLGGGKGYEQYFGPGTRLTVT.

This rearrangement joins TRBV5-1 to TRBJ2-3; D gene uncertain. Deletions cut 0 bases from V and 2 bases from J, with 7 bases between. The CDR3 loop spans 14 amino acids. Per germline, CDR1 SGHRS and CDR2 YFSETQ. The CDR3 region is CASSLGLVTDTQYF. CDR3 bases: TGCGCCAGCAGCTTGGGGCTGGTCACAGATACGCAGTATTTT. The variable domain in full, with the rest retrieved from reference TRBV5-1 and TRBJ2-3, is KAGVTQTPRYLIKTRGQQVTLSCSPISGHRSVSWYQQTPGQGLQFLFEYFSETQRNKGNFPGRFSGRQFSNSRSEMNVSTLELGDSALYLCASSLGLVTDTQYFGPGTRLTVL.

A single count supports this clone. The sample contains more than one DNA sequence encoding this CDR3. The chain recombines TRBV10-3 with TRBJ1-1, with a possible D match to TRBD1 (5 bases). Germline assignment: CDR1 ENHRY and CDR2 SYGVKD. The CDR3 is 11 residues long. The V gene lost 2 bases and the J gene lost 8 bases, with 6 bases spanning the gap. The chain's CDR3 is CAISEGAEAFF. In DNA, the CDR3 is TGTGCCATCAGTGAGGGGGCCGAAGCTTTCTTT.

The V call is TRBV18, the J call TRBJ2-3; D is tentatively TRBD1 or TRBD2 (5 bases each). The V end was cut by 6 bases, the J end by 4 bases, with 14 bases between. In germline, CDR1 is KGHSH, CDR2 LQKENI. The CDR3 totals 14 residues. The CDR3 sequence is CASSLGALPDTQYF. CDR3 coding DNA: TGTGCCAGCTCGCTCGGGGCCCTCCCAGATACGCAGTATTTT.